Below, one T cell receptor (beta chain) is given with its context. The antigen is undetermined. These data are taken from a study of beta chain features in type 1 diabetes. Study-level background: Over all samples combined, more than 90,000,000 sorted cells were examined.

Of the isolated RNA, all was reverse transcribed, and so the sequenced material was expressed TCRB transcripts. Measured with immunoSEQ multiplex PCR; TCRdb has only the in-frame clones, and not every one. Of roughly 150,000 clones in the sample, roughly 9.1% were seen once. Broader study findings: Whatever favoring of shorter templates PCR might show would apply equally to patients and controls. Patients showed naive, central memory and Treg TCRB repertoires that appeared more similar than those of healthy donors. Shortening that was moderate but significant affected the TCRB CDR3s of Type 1 diabetes patients in all four CD4+ subsets.

V was pared by 5 bases and J by 5 bases, with 4 bases of the junction left unmatched. CDR1 SNHLY and CDR2 FYNNEI come from the germline V gene. The CDR3 has 13 residues. Sequenced material: central memory CD4+ T cells from blood. This rearrangement joins TRBV2 to TRBJ2-7; 9 bases fit TRBD1. This sequence originates from a woman in her late teens or twenties in good health. CDR3 nucleotide sequence: TGTGCCAGCAGTCGACAGGGGGATAACGAGCAGTACTTC. It codes for CASSRQGDNEQYF.